These 5 T cell receptor beta chains were sequenced from one sample in a study of shared clonotypes between healthy human individuals (dated by TCRdb to 2018 to 2021). Preparation of the library involved the immunoSEQ multiplex PCR assay. The clones in this table, taken by TCRdb from immuneACCESS, are in-frame only. Not every clone is retained; where verified, under half of the shortfall comes from an unresolved V gene, and the cause of the rest is unknown. The sample records over 2 million clones, under 95% of which are singletons. The top ten clones comprise 0.37% of the sample. The sample consisted of naive CD4+ T cells from PBMCs. According to the study, the label for this sample's cell subset or site signals: CD45RA+ positively selected. The source is a man aged 18-30 years in good health. Some clones in this sample may be carry-over from other donors' samples.

The chain has TRBV5-1 and TRBJ2-2; 8 nucleotides agree with TRBD1. Germline lookup yields CDR1 SGHRS and CDR2 YFSETQ. Losses at the gene ends were 1 base for V and 6 bases for J; bases not matched to a gene: 11. CDR3 length: 17 amino acids. As DNA, the CDR3 is TGCGCCAGCAGCTTGCTCGGACAGGGAGAAGTCGCCGGGGAGCTGTTTTTT. Protein: CASSLLGQGEVAGELFF.

The chain couples TRBV5-5 to TRBJ1-4; D call uncertain. CDR1 is SGHKS, CDR2 YYEKEE, per germline (reference sequence). The V and J ends lost 0 bases and 8 bases respectively, with 14 bases between them. CDR3 length: 15 amino acids. The CDR3 DNA reads as TGTGCCAGCAGCTTGGTATCGGGCAAAGGGGAAAAACTGTTTTTT. Protein sequence: CASSLVSGKGEKLFF.

The gene calls are TRBV2 and TRBJ2-5; the D is unclear. Between the trimmed V and J ends, which lost 7 bases and 5 bases, there was a span of 8 bases. The CDR3 sequence is 11 residues long. Germline V gives CDR1 SNHLY, CDR2 FYNNEI. The CDR3 region is CASKLGETQYF. The CDR3, as DNA: TGTGCCAGCAAGCTGGGGGAGACCCAGTACTTC.

The chain has TRBV7-9 and TRBJ1-2; no clear D gene. CDR3 length equals 13 residues. Trimming removed 8 bases from V and 4 bases from J, with 14 bases in between. Germline V gene sequence: CDR1 SEHNR, CDR2 FQNEAQ (reference sequence). DNA for the CDR3: TGTGCCAGCCGAAAGAGTGATAGCTATGGCTACACCTTC. Translation: CASRKSDSYGYTF.

The gene calls are TRBV18 and TRBJ2-2; weak D call: TRBD2 (6 bases). CDR3 length: 16 residues. Germline values: CDR1 KGHSH, CDR2 LQKENI. V shed 3 bases and J shed 5 bases, with 16 bases lying between them. The CDR3 nucleotides read TGTGCCAGCTCACCGATCCTCGGTAGCGGAACCGGGGAGCTGTTTTTT. This translates into CASSPILGSGTGELFF.